The clone carrying this T cell receptor beta chain was detected only a few times. An end of the junction differs from the germline gene, which may be a read error. Time point reported: pretreatment peripheral blood. Using immunoSEQ multiplex PCR, the repertoire was profiled, and TCRdb retains in-frame clones only, with some absent. Seen here are approximately 50,000 clones, approximately 88% observed once, and the top ten hold 1% to 1.5%. These data belong to a study of PD-L1 blockade in urothelial cancer. Whole-study context: The study started patients on atezolizumab around 2014, giving 1,200 mg intravenously every 3 weeks.

The CDR3 length is 15 residues. The germline gives CDR1 SGHDN, CDR2 FVKESK. The chain is built from TRBV14 and TRBJ2-6, with 9 bases that match TRBD2. Sequences were derived from PBMCs, sampled around atezolizumab (anti-PD-L1) treatment. The sequence derives from a man in his forties or fifties with urothelial cancer. CDR3 region: CASSPGAGGDNVLTF. The CDR3 DNA sequence: TGTGCCAGCAGCCCCGGCGCGGGGGGGGACAACGTCCTGACTTTC.